This T cell receptor beta chain derives from a study of cytomegalovirus exposure and HLA in healthy donors. Study overall: Earlier results showed 117 million unique TCR beta sequences derived from approximately 180 million T cells.

This CDR3 is 14 amino acids long. Between the trimmed V and J ends, which lost 1 base and 6 bases, there was a span of 12 bases. CDR1 and CDR2 from the germline V gene are KGHSH and LQKENI. Comments on this clone: The antigen is not known.

General study results and limits: Several of the most significant clusters were apparently associated with common viral pathogens in a later analysis.

PCR amplification relied on 60 Vbeta primers (plus 13 Jbeta primers). TCRdb's copy holds only in-frame clones and misses some; the assay was immunoSEQ multiplex PCR. The sample yields some 150,000 clones, 77% seen once. Sequenced material: PBMCs. The receptor was derived from a woman in her forties in good health and CMV-seronegative. The V gene is TRBV18, the J gene TRBJ1-1; tentatively, D is TRBD1 (5 bases). The CDR3 here is CASSPQGLRAEAFF. CDR3 coding DNA: TGTGCCAGCTCACCACAGGGGCTACGCGCTGAAGCTTTCTTT.